The rows below give T cell receptor beta chains drawn from one sample of a study of T cells in Graves' hyperthyroidism and ophthalmopathy. TCRdb independently ran MiXCR on the multiplex PCR reads; one entry per CDR3 protein. The sample consists of more than 300,000 distinct CDR3 sequences, roughly 15% of them appearing once. The sample was blood. Every receptor here comes from a woman in her twenties or thirties with Graves' hyperthyroidism that later progressed to Graves' ophthalmopathy. Each CDR3 is given with its conserved first and last residue. A D gene is named only where the DNA matches it firmly. Not every row has a clone size; where given, it reads once, few, many or a size class.

>TRBJ2-1|TRBD2|TRBV20-1|.
TGCAGTCCCATAACTAGCGGGAGGGCAGGTGAGCAGTTCTTC
CSPITSGRAGEQFF
>TRBJ2-7|.|TRBV29-1|few
TGCAGCGCCAGAGATTCGGGGCTTCGGCAGTACTTC
CSARDSGLRQYF
>TRBJ2-1|.|TRBV11-2|many
TGTGCCAGCACCGTACCCCCTCCTCCAGGGACATCCTACAATGAGCAGTTCTTC
CASTVPPPPGTSYNEQFF
>TRBJ2-7|.|TRBV27|.
TGTGCCAGCAGTCCCAAGTCGTACTACGAGCAGTACTTC
CASSPKSYYEQYF
>TRBJ1-1|.|TRBV10-1|.
TGCGCCAGCAGTCCGTACAGGTCCGAGAACACTGAAGCTTTCTTT
CASSPYRSENTEAFF
>TRBJ2-1|TRBD2|TRBV28|many
TGTGCCAGCAGTTTGACTAGCGGGAGTCCAGGTGGGGTTAATGAGCAGTTCTTC
CASSLTSGSPGGVNEQFF
>TRBJ2-3|.|TRBV7-2|many
TGTGCCAACCGATGGGATAGCACAGATACGCAGTATTTT
CANRWDSTDTQYF
>TRBJ2-7|TRBD2|TRBV7-9|.
TGTGCCAGCAGCGACGGGACTAGCGGGAGGATCTACGAGCAGTACTTC
CASSDGTSGRIYEQYF
>TRBJ1-2|TRBD1|TRBV10-3|many
TGTGCCATCAGTGGGGACAGGGGCTCCGGCCCCTATGGCTACACCTTC
CAISGDRGSGPYGYTF
>TRBJ2-2|.|TRBV2|many
TGTGCCAGCAGTGAATGGGGGGCTCCGGACACCGGGGAGCTGTTTTTT
CASSEWGAPDTGELFF
>TRBJ1-3|.|TRBV14|few
TGTGCCAGCAGCCCTTGGGGACGGGAAGACTCTGGAAACACCATATATTTT
CASSPWGREDSGNTIYF
>TRBJ2-1|TRBD2|TRBV15|many
TGTGCCACCAGCAGACAATCTCCCCTAGCGGGAGTCCACAATGAGCAGTTCTTC
CATSRQSPLAGVHNEQFF
>TRBJ1-6|.|TRBV18|.
TGTGCCAGCTCACTATTTCGGGACACCGCCCTCTCACCCCTCCACTTT
CASSLFRDTALSPLHF
>TRBJ2-7|.|TRBV4-2|.
TGTGCCAGCAGCCAAGAAATATCGGGATTCTACGAGCAGTACTTC
CASSQEISGFYEQYF
>TRBJ1-6|.|TRBV7-2|.
TGTGCCAGCAGCCCGATAGGGTATAATTCACCCCTCCACTTT
CASSPIGYNSPLHF
>TRBJ1-4|TRBD1|TRBV29-1|many
TGCAGCGGCCAAACAGGGGGCGCAGGGGAAAAACTGTTTTTT
CSGQTGGAGEKLFF
>TRBJ1-2|TRBD1|TRBV2|many
TGTGCCAGCAGTGAAGACAGGGGCTATGGCTACACCTTC
CASSEDRGYGYTF
>TRBJ1-1|.|TRBV6-1|.
TGTGCCAGCAGGGCAGGTCAGGGGAACACTGAAGCTTTCTTT
CASRAGQGNTEAFF
>TRBJ1-2|.|TRBV5-1|many
TGCGCCAGCAGCTTGGGCAGGCTCAACTATGGCTACACCTTC
CASSLGRLNYGYTF
>TRBJ1-5|.|TRBV2|few
TGTGCCAGCAGCAAAAACAGGGAGGGGCAGCCCCAGCATTTT
CASSKNREGQPQHF
>TRBJ2-1|.|TRBV30|many
TGTGCCTGGAGTGTATCGTGGGAGCAGTTCTTC
CAWSVSWEQFF
>TRBJ2-3|TRBD2|TRBV6-2/TRBV6-3|.
TGTGCCAGCAGTTACCTAGCGGGGAATGCAGATACGCAGTATTTT
CASSYLAGNADTQYF
>TRBJ1-2|.|TRBV27|many
TGTGCCAGCAGTTTAGGTCCAGGGCTCTATGGCTACACCTTC
CASSLGPGLYGYTF
>TRBJ2-7|.|TRBV20-1|few
TGCAGTGCTAGAGACGACTACGAGCAGTACTTC
CSARDDYEQYF
>TRBJ1-2|.|TRBV19|many
TGTGCCAGTAGTATTGGCCAGTCTTATGGCTACACCTTC
CASSIGQSYGYTF
>TRBJ1-5|.|TRBV28|.
TGTGCCAGCAGCCAATCGCAACAGGGCCACTTAACAGATACGCAGCATTTT
CASSQSQQGHLTDTQHF
>TRBJ2-1|TRBD2|TRBV29-1|many
TGCAGCGTTGAGGCGGCTAGCGGGAGCGATGAGCAGTTCTTC
CSVEAASGSDEQFF
>TRBJ1-5|TRBD1|TRBV6-1|many
TGTGCCAGCAGGGACAGGGGGCAACAGCCCCAGCATTTT
CASRDRGQQPQHF
>TRBJ2-5|.|TRBV20-1|many
TGCAGTGCTAAGGACGTGGAGTGGCAGGGGCCCCCGGAGACCCAGTACTTC
CSAKDVEWQGPPETQYF
>TRBJ1-4|.|TRBV27|many
TGTGCCAGCAGCTCTTCGGGAACAGAAAATGAAAAACTGTTTTTT
CASSSSGTENEKLFF
>TRBJ2-3|TRBD2|TRBV28|few
TGTGCCAGCAGTCGTCCGGGACTAGCGGGAGGCGCAGATACGCAGTATTTT
CASSRPGLAGGADTQYF
>TRBJ1-2|.|TRBV13|.
TGTGCCAGCAGCTTAGATCGGGGAACGGGGTTGGATGGCTATACCTTC
CASSLDRGTGLDGYTF
>TRBJ2-7|TRBD2|TRBV5-1|few
TGCGCCAGCAGCTTATCTAGCGGGAGTGTCCACGAGCAGTACTTC
CASSLSSGSVHEQYF
>TRBJ2-7|TRBD2|TRBV29-1|many
TGCAGCGCCGGACGGTCCCGAGTAGCGGGGGCCGAGCAGTACTTC
CSAGRSRVAGAEQYF
>TRBJ2-7|TRBD2|TRBV5-1|.
TGCGCCAGCAGCTTTCGAATAGCGGGTCCCTCCTACGAGCAGTACTTC
CASSFRIAGPSYEQYF
>TRBJ1-1|.|TRBV9|many
TGTGCCAGCAGCGTATCTATGCGCACTGAAGCTTTCTTT
CASSVSMRTEAFF
>TRBJ1-1|.|TRBV20-1|.
TGCAGTGCTCCCGACCAGACAGTCCCCCCCGCTGAAGCTTTCTTT
CSAPDQTVPPAEAFF
>TRBJ2-1|.|TRBV28|many
TGTGCCAGCAGTACAGAAATTGTAGCGGAAAGTCTCTACAATGAGCAGTTCTTC
CASSTEIVAESLYNEQFF
>TRBJ2-7|TRBD1|TRBV11-2|many
TGTGCCAGCAGCTTAGTCGGGGACAGCCCCTACGAGCAGTACTTC
CASSLVGDSPYEQYF
>TRBJ1-4|.|TRBV2|many
TGTGCCAGCAGTCCGTATGAAAAACTGTTTTTT
CASSPYEKLFF
>TRBJ2-5|.|TRBV20-1|.
TGCAGTGCTTCCGGCCGGGGGCTGGTAGAGACCCAGTACTTC
CSASGRGLVETQYF
>TRBJ1-2|.|TRBV27|many
TGTGCCAGCAGCCAGGTGCAGGGTTATCGCTACACCTTC
CASSQVQGYRYTF
>TRBJ2-1|TRBD1|TRBV3-1|many
TGTGCCAGCAGCCCGAGGGACAGGGTCGAGGATGAGCAGTTCTTC
CASSPRDRVEDEQFF
>TRBJ2-2|TRBD1|TRBV7-9|.
TGTGCCAGCAGTTCAGTTCGGACAGGGACGGAGCTGTTTTTT
CASSSVRTGTELFF
>TRBJ1-1|.|TRBV5-1|.
TGCGCCAGCAGCTTTCACGCGGGGATGACTGAAGCTTTCTTT
CASSFHAGMTEAFF
>TRBJ2-7|TRBD1|TRBV20-1|.
TGCAGTGCTCAGGGGACAGACGAATACTACGAGCAGTACTTC
CSAQGTDEYYEQYF
>TRBJ2-1|.|TRBV29-1|few
TGCAGCGTTGAAGTTTCCGACATCAATGAGCAGTTCTTC
CSVEVSDINEQFF
>TRBJ2-7|TRBD2|TRBV9|.
TGTGCCAGCAGCCCCCCGGGAGGGCGTCACGAGCAGTACTTC
CASSPPGGRHEQYF
>TRBJ2-3|TRBD2|TRBV6-1|.
TGTGCCAGCAGTGAAAAGGGAGGGCCAGATACGCAGTATTTT
CASSEKGGPDTQYF
>TRBJ2-7|TRBD1|TRBV14|.
TGTGCCAGCAGCCAAGATTGGGGGACAGGGGTATACGAGCAGTACTTC
CASSQDWGTGVYEQYF
>TRBJ2-1|.|TRBV24-1|many
TGTGCCACCAGTGATTCTAACTATCATCACAATGAGCAGTTCTTC
CATSDSNYHHNEQFF
>TRBJ2-1|.|TRBV28|.
TGTGCCAGCAGTGAATTTCACAGTAACAATGAGCAGTTCTTC
CASSEFHSNNEQFF
>TRBJ2-2|.|TRBV11-2|.
TGTGCCAGCAGCTTATCGCCTTTAGGGCAGGGGAACACCGGGGAGCTGTTTTTT
CASSLSPLGQGNTGELFF
>TRBJ1-2|.|TRBV20-1|.
TGCAGTGCTAGCCCGGGTAGTAACTATGGCTACACCTTC
CSASPGSNYGYTF
>TRBJ1-1|TRBD1|TRBV27|.
TGTGCCAGCAGTTTCCAGGGACAGACGACTGAAGCTTTCTTT
CASSFQGQTTEAFF
>TRBJ2-2|.|TRBV19|.
TGTGCCAGTAATACTAAAATGTCCGGGGAGCTGTTTTTT
CASNTKMSGELFF
>TRBJ2-1|TRBD2|TRBV28|.
TGTGCCAGCATTCCGACTAGCGGGTCTTACAATGAGCAGTTCTTC
CASIPTSGSYNEQFF
>TRBJ2-3|.|TRBV24-1|many
TGTGCCACCAGTGATTTATCTGCGTCTAGCACAGATACGCAGTATTTT
CATSDLSASSTDTQYF
>TRBJ2-1|TRBD1|TRBV30|few
TGTGCCTGGAGTATAGGTCAGGGGGAATACAATGAGCAGTTCTTC
CAWSIGQGEYNEQFF
>TRBJ2-5|.|TRBV29-1|many
TGCAGCGTTGTAGGAGCAGGGAAGGGGAGAGAGACCCAGTACTTC
CSVVGAGKGRETQYF